The rows below give T cell receptor beta chains drawn from one sample of a study of T cell responses to AZD1222 COVID-19 vaccine. Assay: immunoSEQ multiplex PCR; the TCRdb copy retains only in-frame clones and omits some. The sample lists fewer than 200,000 clones, around 90% occurring once. The sequenced sample was peripheral blood, obtained 28 days after the second AZD1222 dose. These receptors all stem from an adult who received the AZD1222 COVID-19 vaccine. CDR3s include the opening cysteine and the closing phenylalanine or tryptophan. The order of the fields is V gene, D gene, CDR3 protein. The D gene is left open where the match is weak.

>TRBV19|TRBD1
CASSIDPGQGADTQYF
>TRBV12-3/TRBV12-4|-
CASSLDRSYEQYF
>TRBV27|-
CASSSSSSTDTQYF
>TRBV3-1/TRBV3-2|-
CASSQDPLSTDTQYF
>TRBV4-3|-
CASSQDGGYEQYF
>TRBV6-6|-
CASSSEGQWYEQYF
>TRBV11-1|-
CASSPRGNVLTF
>TRBV28|TRBD1
CASSLWGTGGYEQYF
>TRBV7-9|-
CASSPMGGPYEQYF
>TRBV6-5|-
CASSPRRVHNEQFF
>TRBV28|-
CASSSVREGYGYTF
>TRBV6-2/TRBV6-3|-
CASSGTEQETQYF
>TRBV19|-
CASTQSGGVFYGYTF
>TRBV19|TRBD1
CASSIIGQGRQETQYF
>TRBV5-1|TRBD2
CASSRTSGGSDTQYF
>TRBV5-1|-
CASSPGGVAGTEAFF
>TRBV2|-
CASSGDGNEKLFF
>TRBV5-4|-
CASSWTQGEQFF
>TRBV7-2|-
CASSLGTGTDTQYF
>TRBV19|TRBD2
CASSIDGLVIEQFF
>TRBV5-4|-
CASRGLGGGSEQFF
>TRBV25-1|-
CASSELGGRIVETQYF
>TRBV4-2|-
CASSQGRAGRGGEKLFF
>TRBV5-4|-
CASSGGGQDVNSYNEQFF
>TRBV15|-
CATSRDLGLGFNQPQHF
>TRBV19|-
CASSDKGDVLTF
>TRBV7-8|-
CASSLNPGVGQPQHF
>TRBV18|-
CASSPRRENTGELFF
>TRBV27|TRBD1
CASRQGSWQETQYF
>TRBV5-1|-
CASSLSRLARYEQYF
>TRBV7-2|-
CASSLQIQETQYF
>TRBV7-9|-
CASSLGGEHGYTF
>TRBV6-5|-
CASSSDRTYGYTF
>TRBV28|-
CATSTAGGIEKLFF
>TRBV30|-
CAWSSGVGRDTDTQYF
>TRBV9|-
CASSAPSLESRLGIYEQYF
>TRBV2|-
CASSELVNGELFF
>TRBV5-6|TRBD1
CASSLISRGQAQYF
>TRBV5-1|TRBD1
CASSPPDRGDEKLFF
>TRBV28|-
CASTPGTEYEQYF
>TRBV6-2/TRBV6-3|TRBD2
CASSYMGPGTSGREQFF
>TRBV20-1|-
CSAHEGNEQFF
>TRBV7-9|TRBD1
CASSLGAGGGTEAFF
>TRBV4-1|-
CASSQGREQYF
>TRBV28|-
CASSLEQSNYGYTF
>TRBV4-1|TRBD2
CASSQGQVAGGPKHIQYF
>TRBV6-6|-
CASSTSGLNSPLHF